One and the same sample provided the 17 T cell receptor beta chains below, sequenced in a study of T cell responses to AZD1222 COVID-19 vaccine. Data came from immunoSEQ multiplex PCR; TCRdb stores just in-frame clones and leaves some out. This table has roughly 110,000 clones, roughly nine tenths appearing once. The specimen comprised peripheral blood, sampled on day 0 of AZD1222 vaccination. The receptors come from an adult in good health.

The rearrangement joins TRBV9 to TRBJ1-1; D is uncertain. Germline CDR1 and CDR2: SGDLS and YYNGEE. The germline V and J ends were trimmed by 3 bases and 0 bases, with 3 bases remaining between them. This CDR3 region has 12 residues. This CDR3 reads CASSDMNTEAFF. The DNA for the CDR3 is TGTGCCAGCAGCGATATGAACACTGAAGCTTTCTTT. The whole variable domain, filled in from reference TRBV9 and TRBJ1-1, reads DSGVTQTPKHLITATGQRVTLRCSPRSGDLSVYWYQQSLDQGLQFLIQYYNGEERAKGNILERFSAQQFPDLHSELNLSSLELGDSALYFCASSDMNTEAFFGQGTRLTVV.

The CDR3 is CATSRDSMGATNEKLFF. CDR3 nucleotides: TGTGCCACCAGCAGAGATTCCATGGGGGCAACTAATGAAAAACTGTTTTTT. The chain carries TRBV15 and TRBJ1-4, with D possibly being TRBD1 (5 bases). The V gene's germline CDR1 is LNHNV and CDR2 YYDKDF (reference sequence). The V and J ends lost 0 bases and 0 bases respectively, with 11 bases between them. The CDR3 contains 17 residues.

The chain has TRBV14 and TRBJ1-2; TRBD1 is a possible D gene (5 bases). The CDR3 runs 15 residues. Germline V lookup: CDR1 SGHDN, CDR2 FVKESK. Trimming removed 0 bases at V and 4 bases at J, with 12 bases between. The CDR3 DNA sequence: TGTGCCAGCAGCCAAGATTCAAGGGGAGCCTATGGCTACACCTTC. Translating gives CASSQDSRGAYGYTF.

This clone was found a few times. The chain is built from TRBV30 and TRBJ1-3; D is perhaps TRBD1 (6 bases). Germline CDR1 is GTSNPN and CDR2 is SVGIG (reference sequence). This CDR3 spans 14 amino acids. V lost 0 bases, J lost 1 base, and 7 bases lay in between. The CDR3 nucleotides are TGTGCCTGGAGTGTAGGGGGATCTGGAAACACCATATATTTT. Translating it yields CAWSVGGSGNTIYF.

The rearrangement links TRBV4-3 to TRBJ1-2; weak D call: TRBD1 (6 bases). The V and J ends lost 0 bases and 2 bases respectively, with 13 bases between them. This CDR3 comprises 16 residues. Germline values: CDR1 LGHNA, CDR2 YSLEER. The CDR3 loop reads CASSQDFGTRNYGYTF. The CDR3 nucleotides are TGCGCCAGCAGCCAAGACTTCGGGACACGAAACTATGGCTACACCTTC.

This clone occurred once. The rearrangement joins TRBV5-4 to TRBJ2-7; TRBD1 matches 8 bases. V gave up 3 bases and J gave up 4 bases; unmatched junction bases: 3. The CDR3 has 13 amino acids. Germline V gene sequence: CDR1 SGHNT, CDR2 YYREEE (reference sequence). The CDR3 nucleotides read TGTGCCAGCAGCTCCGGGACAGGATACGAGCAGTACTTC. Encoded protein: CASSSGTGYEQYF.

The chain recombines TRBV3-1 (or the pseudogene TRBV3-2) with TRBJ1-5; no clear D gene. Trimming removed 4 bases from V and 0 bases from J, with 7 bases in between. The CDR3 consists of 14 residues. From germline, CDR1 is LGHDT and CDR2 YNNKEL (reference sequence). The CDR3 sequence: CASSLQSSNQPQHF. The CDR3 region has the DNA TGTGCCAGCAGCCTACAGAGTAGCAATCAGCCCCAGCATTTT.

This clone came up once. The chain joins TRBV11-2 to TRBJ2-3; D remains unclear. Trimming removed 3 bases from V and 6 bases from J, with 10 bases in between. Germline V gene lookup returns CDR1 SGHAT and CDR2 FQNNGV. There are 13 residues in the CDR3. The CDR3 loop reads CASSFTSGDTQYF. In nucleotides, the CDR3 is TGTGCCAGCAGCTTCACCTCCGGGGATACGCAGTATTTT.

The chain recombines TRBV3-1 (or the pseudogene TRBV3-2) with TRBJ1-6; 9 nucleotides align to TRBD1. The CDR3 sequence is 14 residues long. The junction had 3 bases not matched to a gene; V was cut back by 3 bases and J by 9 bases. Germline CDR1 is LGHDT and CDR2 is YNNKEL (reference sequence). CDR3 DNA sequence: TGTGCCAGCAGCCACCGGGACAGGGCTTCACCCCTCCACTTT. Translation: CASSHRDRASPLHF.

This chain uses TRBV2 with TRBJ1-2; 8 bases are shared with TRBD1. The CDR3 spans 16 residues. CDR1 and CDR2 from the germline V gene are SNHLY and FYNNEI. Germline trimming cut 2 bases from V and 3 bases from J; bases unmatched to any gene: 8. This chain's CDR3 is CASSEFRTGLDYGYTF. The CDR3 DNA reads as TGTGCCAGCAGTGAATTTAGGACAGGGCTTGACTATGGCTACACCTTC.

The J gene is TRBJ2-5, the V gene TRBV9; TRBD1 aligns across 11 bases. CDR3 length equals 16 residues. Per the germline V gene, CDR1 is SGDLS and CDR2 is YYNGEE. With 3 bases clipped from V and 1 base from J, the junction kept 5 bases outside the gene matches. The CDR3 bases are TGTGCCAGCAGCGGCTCCGGGACAGGGGGCCAAGAGACCCAGTACTTC. Protein sequence: CASSGSGTGGQETQYF. Complete variable domain (other parts from reference TRBV9 and TRBJ2-5): DSGVTQTPKHLITATGQRVTLRCSPRSGDLSVYWYQQSLDQGLQFLIQYYNGEERAKGNILERFSAQQFPDLHSELNLSSLELGDSALYFCASSGSGTGGQETQYFGPGTRLLVL.

CDR3 in DNA: TGTGCCAGCAGTTCCCAGTGGGGGCGGGAGAAGTACGAGCAGTACTTC. It encodes CASSSQWGREKYEQYF. The rearrangement uses TRBV27 and TRBJ2-7, with a weak D call TRBD2 (7 bases). CDR3 length: 16 residues. The V end lost 4 bases, the J end lost 4 bases, and 20 bases lay between the germline ends. Germline-derived CDR1 and CDR2 are MNHEY and SMNVEV (reference sequence).

A word on this clone: At one end the junction does not follow the germline gene, possibly because of a read error. The chain uses TRBV12-5 and TRBJ1-1; TRBD1 is a possible D gene (6 bases). Germline CDR1 reads LGHNT; CDR2 reads FRNRAP. The length of the CDR3 is 10 residues. CDR3 DNA sequence: TGTGCTAGTGGTTTGGCGGGACACATATTT. Translation: CASGLAGHIF.

This clone was seen once. The V call is TRBV6-2 or TRBV6-3, the J call TRBJ2-7, with 8 nucleotides matching TRBD1. Looked up from germline, CDR1 is MNHEY and CDR2 is SVGEGT. There are 16 residues in the CDR3. With V trimmed by 2 bases and J by 5 bases, 11 bases remained unmatched. CDR3 nucleotide sequence: TGTGCCAGCAGTTACCGACGGACAGGGACAACGAACGAGCAGTACTTC. Residues: CASSYRRTGTTNEQYF.

The rearrangement links TRBV29-1 to TRBJ2-7; 12 bases fit TRBD2. Germline V gene data show CDR1 as SQVTM and CDR2 as ANQGSEA. The CDR3 is 16 residues long. J was trimmed by 6 bases and V by 4 bases; bases with no gene match: 13. The CDR3 DNA sequence: TGCAGCGTTGCCCACCCCCCTAGCGGGAGGGCCAGCGAGCAGTACTTC. This translates into CSVAHPPSGRASEQYF.

The DNA for the CDR3 is TGTGCCAGTAGTTCAACTACTAGCTCCTACAATGAGCAGTTCTTC. This gives the protein CASSSTTSSYNEQFF. The chain links TRBV19 to TRBJ2-1; D is perhaps TRBD2 (5 bases). Trimming cost V 5 bases and J 0 bases, with 11 bases left between them. Germline CDR1 LNHDA, CDR2 SQIVND (reference sequence). CDR3 length: 15 residues.

V is TRBV6-1 and J is TRBJ1-1; the D gene is possibly TRBD1 (5 bases). CDR3 length equals 15 residues. V shed 0 bases and J shed 5 bases, with 13 bases lying between them. Per the germline V gene, CDR1 is MNHNS and CDR2 is SASEGT. CDR3 sequence reads: CASSEAWGVGTEAFF. The CDR3, as DNA: TGTGCCAGCAGTGAAGCATGGGGCGTTGGAACTGAAGCTTTCTTT.